Below, 2 T cell receptor beta chains from the same sample are listed, as sequenced in a study of blood T cell repertoires in COVID-19. Sequenced by immunoSEQ multiplex PCR; TCRdb stores in-frame clones only, minus some. The data show approximately 200,000 clones, about 81% seen once. Sequencing was carried out using peripheral blood. The receptors shown here come from a woman aged 80 or over with COVID-19, enrolled during active disease.

The chain has TRBV13 and TRBJ2-7; 7 nucleotides agree with TRBD1. The CDR3 contains 16 residues. Germline loops: CDR1 PRHDT, CDR2 FYEKMQ (reference sequence). V lost 3 bases to trimming and J lost 2 bases; unmatched junction nucleotides: 10. The CDR3 DNA reads TGTGCCAGCAGCTTTGGCCCCCAGGGGGACGCCTACGAGCAGTACTTC. It codes for CASSFGPQGDAYEQYF. The whole variable domain, remainder taken from reference TRBV13 and TRBJ2-7, is AAGVIQSPRHLIKEKRETATLKCYPIPRHDTVYWYQQGPGQDPQFLISFYEKMQSDKGSIPDRFSAQQFSDYHSELNMSSLELGDSALYFCASSFGPQGDAYEQYFGPGTRLTVT.

This rearrangement joins TRBV7-2 to TRBJ1-1, with a weak D call TRBD1 (5 bases). Looked up from germline, CDR1 is SGHTA and CDR2 is FQGNSA. This CDR3 spans 13 amino acids. V was shortened by 5 bases and J by 5 bases, with 12 bases between the two germline ends. The CDR3 DNA reads as TGTGCCAGCAGCCCCGCGGGGGGAACTGAAGCTTTCTTT. Translated, it gives CASSPAGGTEAFF.